The T cell receptor beta chain under discussion was sequenced for a study of blood T cell repertoires in COVID-19. The overall study: The United States, Italy and Spain supplied acute and convalescent COVID-19 samples.

TCRdb's copy holds only in-frame clones and misses some; the assay was immunoSEQ multiplex PCR. Found here are more than 90,000 clones, about 89% of them singletons; the top ten hold 3.5% to 5.5%. Material: peripheral blood. This TCR derives from a middle-aged man with acute or convalescent COVID-19.

Here the CDR3 DNA reads TGTGCCAGCAGTGAAGGAATGACAGCTGGAAACACCATATATTTT. Amino acids: CASSEGMTAGNTIYF. The chain links TRBV6-1 to TRBJ1-3; D possibly corresponds to TRBD1 (5 bases). The CDR3 sequence is 15 residues long. Germline loops: CDR1 MNHNS, CDR2 SASEGT. Trimming cost V 1 base and J 2 bases, with 9 bases left between them.